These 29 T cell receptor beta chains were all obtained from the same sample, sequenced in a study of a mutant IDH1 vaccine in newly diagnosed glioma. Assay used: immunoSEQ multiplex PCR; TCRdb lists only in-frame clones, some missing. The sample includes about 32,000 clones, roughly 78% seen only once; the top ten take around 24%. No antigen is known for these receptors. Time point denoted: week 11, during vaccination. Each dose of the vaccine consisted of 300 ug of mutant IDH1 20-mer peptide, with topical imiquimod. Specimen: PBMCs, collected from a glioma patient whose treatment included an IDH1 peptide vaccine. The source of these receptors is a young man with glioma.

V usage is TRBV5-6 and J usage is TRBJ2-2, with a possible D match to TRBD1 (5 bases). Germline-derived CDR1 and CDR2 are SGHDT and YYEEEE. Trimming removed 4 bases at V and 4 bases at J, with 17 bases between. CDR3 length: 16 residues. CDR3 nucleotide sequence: TGTGCCAGCAGCACAAAAGGGGCGCCGGGCACCGGGGAGCTGTTTTTT. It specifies CASSTKGAPGTGELFF.

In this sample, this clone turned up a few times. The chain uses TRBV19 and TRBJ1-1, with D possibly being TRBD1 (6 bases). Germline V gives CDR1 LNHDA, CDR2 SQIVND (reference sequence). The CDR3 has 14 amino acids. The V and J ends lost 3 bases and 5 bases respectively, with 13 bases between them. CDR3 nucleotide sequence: TGTGCCAGTAGTATCAGAGGGGGTCGGACTGAAGCTTTCTTT. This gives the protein CASSIRGGRTEAFF.

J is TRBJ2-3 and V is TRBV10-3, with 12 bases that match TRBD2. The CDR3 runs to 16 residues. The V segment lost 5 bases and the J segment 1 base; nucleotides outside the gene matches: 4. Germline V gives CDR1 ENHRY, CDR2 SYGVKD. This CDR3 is CAISSSGGAGTDTQYF. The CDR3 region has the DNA TGTGCCATCAGTTCTAGCGGGGGGGCCGGCACAGATACGCAGTATTTT.

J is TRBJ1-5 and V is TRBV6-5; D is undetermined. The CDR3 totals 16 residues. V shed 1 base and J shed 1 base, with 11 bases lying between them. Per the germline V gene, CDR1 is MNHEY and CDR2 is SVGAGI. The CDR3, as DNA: TGTGCCAGCAGTTACTTCATTACAAAGAGCAATCAGCCCCAGCATTTT. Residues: CASSYFITKSNQPQHF.

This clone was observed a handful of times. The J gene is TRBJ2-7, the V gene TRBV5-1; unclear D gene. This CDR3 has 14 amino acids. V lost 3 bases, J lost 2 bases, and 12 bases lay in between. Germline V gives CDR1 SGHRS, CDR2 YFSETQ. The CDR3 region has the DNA TGCGCCAGCAGCTGGAACTCTGGGCCCTACGAGCAGTACTTC. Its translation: CASSWNSGPYEQYF.

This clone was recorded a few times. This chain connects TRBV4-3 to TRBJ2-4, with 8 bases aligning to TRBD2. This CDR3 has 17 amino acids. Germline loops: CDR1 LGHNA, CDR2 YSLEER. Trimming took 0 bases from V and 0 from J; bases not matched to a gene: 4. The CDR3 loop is CASSQDAGGLAKNIQYF. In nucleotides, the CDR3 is TGCGCCAGCAGCCAAGACGCGGGGGGACTAGCCAAAAACATTCAGTACTTC.

The CDR3: CASSTSPGTPSRDTGELFF. The DNA of the CDR3 is TGTGCCAGTAGTACATCCCCCGGGACACCCAGCCGGGACACCGGGGAGCTGTTTTTT. The V gene is TRBV19, the J gene TRBJ2-2; a weak D match, TRBD1 (6 bases). The germline V and J ends were trimmed by 4 bases and 3 bases, with 24 bases remaining between them. The V gene's germline CDR1 is LNHDA and CDR2 SQIVND (reference sequence). The CDR3 is made up of 19 amino acids.

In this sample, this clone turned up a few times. CDR3 amino acids: CASSLASNNYEQYF. CDR3 nucleotide sequence: TGTGCCAGCAGCTTAGCGTCTAATAACTACGAGCAGTACTTC. The V gene is TRBV7-2, the J gene TRBJ2-7; D unresolved. CDR1 is SGHTA, CDR2 FQGNSA, per germline. Trimming stripped 0 bases from V and 3 bases from J, with 9 bases between. The CDR3 is 14 amino acids.

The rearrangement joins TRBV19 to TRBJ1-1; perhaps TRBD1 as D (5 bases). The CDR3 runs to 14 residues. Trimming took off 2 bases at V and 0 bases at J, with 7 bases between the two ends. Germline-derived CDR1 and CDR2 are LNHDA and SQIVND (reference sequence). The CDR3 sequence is CASSIRGVNTEAFF. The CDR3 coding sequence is TGTGCCAGTAGTATAAGGGGAGTGAACACTGAAGCTTTCTTT. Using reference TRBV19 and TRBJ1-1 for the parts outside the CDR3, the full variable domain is DGGITQSPKYLFRKEGQNVTLSCEQNLNHDAMYWYRQDPGQGLRLIYYSQIVNDFQKGDIAEGYSVSREKKESFPLTVTSAQKNPTAFYLCASSIRGVNTEAFFGQGTRLTVV.

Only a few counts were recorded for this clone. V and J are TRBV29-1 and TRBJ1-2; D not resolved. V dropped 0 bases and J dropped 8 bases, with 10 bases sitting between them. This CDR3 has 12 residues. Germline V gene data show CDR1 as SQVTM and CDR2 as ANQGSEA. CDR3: CSVEDQLGGYTF. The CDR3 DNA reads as TGCAGCGTTGAAGATCAATTGGGAGGCTACACCTTC. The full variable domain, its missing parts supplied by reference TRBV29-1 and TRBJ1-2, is SAVISQKPSRDICQRGTSLTIQCQVDSQVTMMFWYRQQPGQSLTLIATANQGSEATYESGFVIDKFPISRPNLTFSTLTVSNMSPEDSSIYLCSVEDQLGGYTFGSGTRLTVV.

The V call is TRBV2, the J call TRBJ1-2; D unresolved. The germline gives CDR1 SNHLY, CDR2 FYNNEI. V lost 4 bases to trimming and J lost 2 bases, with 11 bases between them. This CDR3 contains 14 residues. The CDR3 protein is CASSGTHRNYGYTF. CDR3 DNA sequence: TGTGCCAGCAGTGGTACGCATCGGAACTATGGCTACACCTTC.

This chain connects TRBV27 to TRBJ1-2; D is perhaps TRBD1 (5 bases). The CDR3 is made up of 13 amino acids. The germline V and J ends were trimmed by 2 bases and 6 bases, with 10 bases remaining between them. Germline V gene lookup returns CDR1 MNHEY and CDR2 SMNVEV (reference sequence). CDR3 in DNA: TGTGCCAGCAGTTTAGGCCGACAGCATGGCTACACCTTC. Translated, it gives CASSLGRQHGYTF.

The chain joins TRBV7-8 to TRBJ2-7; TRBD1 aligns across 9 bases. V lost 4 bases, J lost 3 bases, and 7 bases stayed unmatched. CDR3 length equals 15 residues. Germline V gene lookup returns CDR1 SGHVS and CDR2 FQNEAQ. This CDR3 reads CASSSPGQGIYEQYF. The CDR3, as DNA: TGTGCCAGCAGCTCCCCGGGACAGGGAATCTACGAGCAGTACTTC.

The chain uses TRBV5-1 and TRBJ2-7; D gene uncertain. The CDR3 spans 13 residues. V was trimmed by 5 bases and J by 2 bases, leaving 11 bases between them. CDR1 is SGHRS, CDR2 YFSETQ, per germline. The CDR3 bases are TGCGCCAGCAGTTACCTGGACGCCTACGAGCAGTACTTC. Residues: CASSYLDAYEQYF.

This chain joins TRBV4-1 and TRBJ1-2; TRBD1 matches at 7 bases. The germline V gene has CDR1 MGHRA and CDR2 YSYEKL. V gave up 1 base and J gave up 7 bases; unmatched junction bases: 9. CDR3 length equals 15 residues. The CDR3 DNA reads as TGCGCCAGCAGCCAAGTCCTCCGGGACAGACCTGGCTACACCTTC. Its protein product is CASSQVLRDRPGYTF.

The CDR3 region is CASSLQSTDTQYF. The CDR3 coding sequence is TGTGCCAGCAGCCTACAAAGCACAGATACGCAGTATTTT. The chain combines TRBV5-4 with TRBJ2-3; no reliable D call. CDR1 and CDR2 (germline): SGHNT, YYREEE (reference sequence). The germline V and J ends were trimmed by 4 bases and 0 bases, with 6 bases remaining between them. The CDR3 runs to 13 residues.

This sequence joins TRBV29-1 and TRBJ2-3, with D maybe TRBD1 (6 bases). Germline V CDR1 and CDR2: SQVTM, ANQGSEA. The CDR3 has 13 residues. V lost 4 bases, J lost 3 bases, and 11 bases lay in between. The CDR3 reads CSVGQGNTDTQYF. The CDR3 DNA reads TGCAGCGTTGGGCAGGGGAATACAGATACGCAGTATTTT.

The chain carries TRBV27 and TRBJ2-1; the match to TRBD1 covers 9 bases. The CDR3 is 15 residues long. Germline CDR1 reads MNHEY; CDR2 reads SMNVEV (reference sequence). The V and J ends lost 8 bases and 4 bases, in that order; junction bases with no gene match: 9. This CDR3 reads CASHMGTGTYNEQFF. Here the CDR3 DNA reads TGTGCCAGCCATATGGGGACAGGGACATACAATGAGCAGTTCTTC.

This CDR3 reads CASSESALEYF. In DNA, the CDR3 is TGTGCCAGCAGTGAATCCGCCCTTGAATACTTC. The V and J genes are TRBV25-1 and TRBJ2-5; D remains unclear. CDR3 length: 11 residues. Trimming took off 1 base at V and 14 bases at J, with 11 bases between the two ends. Looked up from germline, CDR1 is MGHDK and CDR2 is SYGVNS.

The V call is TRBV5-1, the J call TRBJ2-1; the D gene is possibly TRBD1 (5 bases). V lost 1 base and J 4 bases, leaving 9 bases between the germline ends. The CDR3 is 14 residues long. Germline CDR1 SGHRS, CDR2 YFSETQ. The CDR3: CASSLFSGYNEQFF. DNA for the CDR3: TGCGCCAGCAGCTTGTTTTCAGGGTACAATGAGCAGTTCTTC. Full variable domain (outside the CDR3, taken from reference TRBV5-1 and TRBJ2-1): KAGVTQTPRYLIKTRGQQVTLSCSPISGHRSVSWYQQTPGQGLQFLFEYFSETQRNKGNFPGRFSGRQFSNSRSEMNVSTLELGDSALYLCASSLFSGYNEQFFGPGTRLTVL.

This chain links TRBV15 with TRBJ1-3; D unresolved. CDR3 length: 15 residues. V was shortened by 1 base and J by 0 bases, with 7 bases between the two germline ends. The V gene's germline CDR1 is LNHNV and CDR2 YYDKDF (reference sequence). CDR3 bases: TGTGCCACCAGCAGAGGGCGGAACTCTGGAAACACCATATATTTT. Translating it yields CATSRGRNSGNTIYF.

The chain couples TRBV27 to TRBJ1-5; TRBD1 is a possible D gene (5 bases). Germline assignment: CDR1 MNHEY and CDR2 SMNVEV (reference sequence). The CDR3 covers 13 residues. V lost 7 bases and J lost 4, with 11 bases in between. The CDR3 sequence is CASKQGLNQPQHF. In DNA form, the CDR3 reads TGTGCCAGCAAGCAGGGCCTTAATCAGCCCCAGCATTTT.

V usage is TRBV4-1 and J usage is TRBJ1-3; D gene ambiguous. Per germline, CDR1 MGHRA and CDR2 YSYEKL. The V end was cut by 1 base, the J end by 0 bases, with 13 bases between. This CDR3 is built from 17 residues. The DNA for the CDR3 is TGCGCCAGCAGCCAAGGAAGAATCGACATCTCTGGAAACACCATATATTTT. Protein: CASSQGRIDISGNTIYF.

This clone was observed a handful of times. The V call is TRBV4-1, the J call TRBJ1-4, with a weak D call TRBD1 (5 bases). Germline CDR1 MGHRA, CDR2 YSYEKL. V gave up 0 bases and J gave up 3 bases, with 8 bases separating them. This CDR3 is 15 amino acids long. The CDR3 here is CASSQDVGANEKLFF. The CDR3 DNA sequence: TGCGCCAGCAGCCAAGATGTAGGGGCTAATGAAAAACTGTTTTTT.

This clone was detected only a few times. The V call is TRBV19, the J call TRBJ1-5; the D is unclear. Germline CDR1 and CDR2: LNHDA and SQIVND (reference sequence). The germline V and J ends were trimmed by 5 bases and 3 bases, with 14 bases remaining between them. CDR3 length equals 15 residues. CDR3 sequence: CASSLRDNVNQPQHF. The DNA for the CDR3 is TGTGCCAGTAGTCTGCGAGACAATGTCAATCAGCCCCAGCATTTT.

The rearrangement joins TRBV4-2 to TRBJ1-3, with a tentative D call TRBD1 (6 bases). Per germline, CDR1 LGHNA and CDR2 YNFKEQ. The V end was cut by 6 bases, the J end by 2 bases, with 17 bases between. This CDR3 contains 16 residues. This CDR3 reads CASSMNRATTGNTIYF. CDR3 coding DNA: TGTGCCAGCAGTATGAACAGGGCGACTACTGGAAACACCATATATTTT.

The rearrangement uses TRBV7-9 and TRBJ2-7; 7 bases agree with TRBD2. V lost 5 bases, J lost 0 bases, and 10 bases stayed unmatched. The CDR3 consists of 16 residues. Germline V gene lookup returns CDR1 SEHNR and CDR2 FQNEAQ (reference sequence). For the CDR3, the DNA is TGTGCCAGCAGCGCCCACCTCAGCGGGACCTCCTACGAGCAGTACTTC. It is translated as CASSAHLSGTSYEQYF.

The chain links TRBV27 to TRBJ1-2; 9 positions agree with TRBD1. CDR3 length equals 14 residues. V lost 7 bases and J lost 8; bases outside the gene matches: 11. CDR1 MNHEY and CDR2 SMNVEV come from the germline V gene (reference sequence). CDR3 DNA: TGTGCCAGCACACAAATACCACAGGGGGCCGGCTACACCTTC. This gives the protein CASTQIPQGAGYTF.

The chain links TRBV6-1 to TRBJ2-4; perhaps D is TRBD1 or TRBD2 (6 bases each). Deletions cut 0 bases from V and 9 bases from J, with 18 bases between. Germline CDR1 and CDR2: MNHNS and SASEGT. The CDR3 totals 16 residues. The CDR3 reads CASSEALGGLEGIQYF. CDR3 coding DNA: TGTGCCAGCAGTGAAGCGCTCGGGGGCCTAGAGGGCATTCAGTACTTC.